The rows below give T cell receptor beta chains drawn from one sample of a study of Graves' ophthalmopathy and Graves' hyperthyroidism. TCRdb analysed the multiplex PCR reads with MiXCR anew, one entry per CDR3 protein. This repertoire shows approximately 160,000 distinct CDR3 sequences, around two fifths found once; its top ten account for 5.8%. Sequencing input: peripheral blood. These receptors were collected from a woman aged 40-49 years with Graves' ophthalmopathy. Each CDR3 is given with its conserved first and last residue. D genes are given only for firm matches. Clone size is given for some rows only: seen once, a few or many times, or a class if the clone is expanded.

J gene | V gene | D gene | clone size | CDR3 protein | CDR3 DNA
TRBJ2-2 | TRBV30 | . | many | CAWNAFEGTGELFF | TGTGCCTGGAATGCGTTTGAGGGTACCGGGGAGCTGTTTTTT
TRBJ1-1 | TRBV6-4 | . | many | CASSYAMNTEAFF | TGTGCCAGCAGTTACGCCATGAACACTGAAGCTTTCTTT
TRBJ1-1 | TRBV25-1 | TRBD1 | . | CASRTGGEATEAFF | TGTGCCAGCAGGACAGGGGGCGAAGCGACTGAAGCTTTCTTT
TRBJ2-2 | TRBV6-2/TRBV6-3 | . | . | CASSGDWSVKTGNTGELFF | TGTGCCAGCTCGGGGGATTGGAGTGTAAAAACAGGGAACACCGGGGAGCTGTTTTTT
TRBJ2-5 | TRBV29-1 | . | many | CSGEGGGETQYF | TGCAGCGGGGAAGGGGGAGGGGAGACCCAGTACTTC
TRBJ1-2 | TRBV4-2 | . | many | CASSLYPEDSTNYGYTF | TGTGCCAGCAGCCTATATCCCGAGGACAGCACTAACTATGGCTACACCTTC
TRBJ2-5 | TRBV6-1 | . | . | CASGGTGEETQYF | TGTGCCTCGGGAGGAACAGGGGAAGAGACCCAGTACTTC
TRBJ2-7 | TRBV7-2 | . | many | CASSLAPRYEQYF | TGTGCCAGCAGCTTAGCGCCACGTTACGAGCAGTACTTC
TRBJ2-7 | TRBV6-5 | . | many | CASSYGGAAYEQYF | TGTGCCAGCAGTTACGGGGGGGCGGCCTACGAGCAGTACTTC
TRBJ2-7 | TRBV29-1 | TRBD1 | many | CSVGTGLRDRVGEQYF | TGCAGCGTTGGCACAGGGCTCCGGGACAGGGTCGGCGAGCAGTACTTC
TRBJ1-1 | TRBV12-3/TRBV12-4 | . | many | CASSFGAGANTEAFF | TGTGCCAGCAGTTTTGGGGCAGGGGCCAACACTGAAGCTTTCTTT
TRBJ2-2 | TRBV19 | . | . | CASSPLGTGELFF | TGTGCCAGTAGCCCTCTGGGCACCGGGGAGCTGTTTTTT
TRBJ2-7 | TRBV4-2 | TRBD2 | . | CASSQDRGSGSYEQYF | TGTGCCAGCAGCCAAGATCGTGGTAGCGGGAGCTACGAGCAGTACTTC
TRBJ1-2 | TRBV19 | . | many | CASSTLQGAGYGYTF | TGTGCCAGTAGTACGTTACAGGGTGCGGGCTATGGCTACACCTTC
TRBJ2-7 | TRBV6-2/TRBV6-3 | TRBD1 | . | CASSYSIGNRGSSLEQYF | TGTGCCAGCAGTTACTCGATTGGTAACAGGGGTTCCTCCCTCGAGCAGTACTTC
TRBJ1-2 | TRBV28 | . | many | CASSLQANYGYTF | TGTGCCAGCAGTTTACAGGCCAACTATGGCTACACCTTC
TRBJ2-2 | TRBV7-8 | TRBD1 | . | CASPRGSTGELFF | TGTGCCAGCCCCAGGGGGAGCACCGGGGAGCTGTTTTTT
TRBJ1-2 | TRBV6-5 | . | many | CASSLTYGYTF | TGTGCCAGCAGTTTAACTTATGGCTACACCTTC
TRBJ2-7 | TRBV6-2/TRBV6-3 | TRBD2 | . | CASSYSTSGSFWVNEQYF | TGTGCCAGCAGTTACTCGACTAGCGGGAGTTTCTGGGTCAATGAGCAGTACTTC
TRBJ2-7 | TRBV6-5 | . | . | CASSYSKSAEQYF | TGTGCCAGCAGTTACTCCAAAAGTGCCGAGCAGTACTTC
TRBJ1-1 | TRBV12-3/TRBV12-4 | . | many | CASSLSGENTEAFF | TGTGCCAGCAGTTTATCGGGGGAGAACACTGAAGCTTTCTTT
TRBJ2-7 | TRBV6-1 | . | . | CASSAEFPYEQYF | TGTGCCAGCAGCGCAGAATTTCCCTACGAGCAGTACTTC